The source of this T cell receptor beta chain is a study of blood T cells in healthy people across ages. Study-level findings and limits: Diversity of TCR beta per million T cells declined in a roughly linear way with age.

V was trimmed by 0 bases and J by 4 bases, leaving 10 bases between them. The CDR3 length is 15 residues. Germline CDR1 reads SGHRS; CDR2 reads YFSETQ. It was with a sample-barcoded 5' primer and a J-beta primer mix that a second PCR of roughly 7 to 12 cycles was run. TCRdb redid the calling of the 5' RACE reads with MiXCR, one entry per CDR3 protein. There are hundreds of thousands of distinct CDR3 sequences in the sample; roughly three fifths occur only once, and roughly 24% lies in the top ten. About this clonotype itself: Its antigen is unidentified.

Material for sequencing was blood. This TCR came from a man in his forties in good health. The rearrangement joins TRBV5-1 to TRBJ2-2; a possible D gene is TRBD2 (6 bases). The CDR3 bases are TGCGCCAGCAGCTTGGCTACTAGCACCACCGGGGAGCTGTTTTTT. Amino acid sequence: CASSLATSTTGELFF.